This TCR beta chain stems from a study of graft-versus-host responses after intestinal transplantation. The overall study: Anti-thymocyte globulin induction was given to all recipients, followed by tacrolimus and steroids for two to four years.

Profiled with immunoSEQ multiplex PCR; TCRdb holds only in-frame clones, not every one. The data show tens of thousands of clones, around 92% seen once. To note about this clone: Antigen unknown.

Overall study results and limits: After transplant, early declines in HvG clones were associated with peak levels of circulating GvH clones. GvH clones appeared in recipient marrow, some first in ileum or blood. Patients with graft-donor T cell macrochimerism had high graft-versus-host to host-versus-graft clonal ratios in allografts.

The sample was PBMCs, taken about 260 days after intestinal transplant. The origin of this receptor is a human patient who received an intestinal transplant, so some T cells may come from the graft donor.

CDR3 residues: CASSSTISYEQYF. The CDR3 DNA reads as TGTGCCAGCAGCTCCACCATCTCCTACGAGCAGTACTTC. J is TRBJ2-7 and V is TRBV5-5, with D unclear. The germline V gene has CDR1 SGHKS and CDR2 YYEKEE (reference sequence). V dropped 3 bases and J dropped 0 bases, with 7 bases sitting between them. The CDR3 sequence is 13 residues long.